This TCR beta chain was sequenced for a study of control samples from healthy donors and cancer patients. Measured with immunoSEQ multiplex PCR; TCRdb has only the in-frame clones, and not every one. In the table there are about 180,000 clones, around nine tenths of which are singletons. This clonotype was sampled from a man in his thirties or forties in good health. Sequenced input: blood.

The CDR3 region is CASSPHTDGYTF. CDR3 in DNA: TGTGCCAGCAGTCCCCATACCGATGGCTACACCTTC. The chain employs TRBV27 and TRBJ1-2, with no clear D. Germline V gene data show CDR1 as MNHEY and CDR2 as SMNVEV (reference sequence). This CDR3 is built from 12 residues. V dropped 5 bases and J dropped 6 bases, with 10 bases sitting between them.